This note documents a single TCR beta chain sequence. The data were obtained in a study of CD8 T cells in Susac syndrome. This CDR3 region has 15 residues. The trim removed 0 bases at V and 4 bases at J, leaving 5 bases unmatched. Germline V lookup: CDR1 SGHVS, CDR2 FQNEAQ. Random hexamers were used to reverse transcribe about 0.5 to 1 ug of RNA. TCRdb re-called the immunoSEQ multiplex PCR reads through MiXCR, storing one row per CDR3 protein. The table shows roughly 150,000 distinct CDR3 sequences, with roughly 95% occurring only once. V and J are TRBV7-8 and TRBJ1-2; 7 bases agree with TRBD1. The clonotype comes from a human donor with Susac syndrome. The sequencing input was CD4+ T cells from PBMCs. The CDR3 region is CASSLATSGGYGYTF. CDR3 sequence (DNA): TGTGCCAGCAGCTTAGCCACTTCAGGGGGCTATGGCTACACCTTC.